Shown below are 30 T cell receptor beta chains from a single sample sequenced in a study of T cell responses to AZD1222 COVID-19 vaccine. Here immunoSEQ multiplex PCR was the method, and the copy in TCRdb shows in-frame clones only, minus some. This sample yields approximately 70,000 clones, of which 85% are seen a single time; about a fifth belongs to the top ten. Sequences were derived from peripheral blood, sampled on day 0 of AZD1222 vaccination. The receptors derive from an adult in good health.

This clone has just one count. This chain uses TRBV27 with TRBJ2-1, with 9 bases lining up with TRBD2. Trimming at V came to 4 bases and at J to 0 bases, leaving 7 bases not matched to a gene. CDR1 and CDR2 from the germline V gene are MNHEY and SMNVEV (reference sequence). The CDR3 loop spans 17 amino acids. The CDR3 sequence: CASSWFLAGTSYNEQFF. CDR3 sequence (DNA): TGTGCCAGCAGTTGGTTCCTAGCGGGGACCTCCTACAATGAGCAGTTCTTC.

The rearrangement uses TRBV9 and TRBJ1-3, with 8 bases lining up with TRBD1. The ends lost 2 bases at V and 2 bases at J; junction bases unmatched: 3. The germline gives CDR1 SGDLS, CDR2 YYNGEE. The CDR3 runs 15 residues. The CDR3 bases are TGTGCCAGCAGCGTCAACAGGGGGACTGGAAACACCATATATTTT. Translated: CASSVNRGTGNTIYF.

The V and J genes are TRBV5-1 and TRBJ1-6; no firm D call. There are 16 residues in the CDR3. V lost 4 bases to trimming and J lost 0 bases, with 11 bases between them. Germline V gene sequence: CDR1 SGHRS, CDR2 YFSETQ. DNA of the CDR3: TGCGCCAGCAGCGATAGGGCGAGCTCCTATAATTCACCCCTCCACTTT. Encoded protein: CASSDRASSYNSPLHF.

This clone was seen only a few times. The genes are TRBV28 and TRBJ1-1; TRBD1 aligns across 7 bases. V shed 6 bases and J 3 bases; nucleotides not matched to a gene: 10. Germline V gives CDR1 MDHEN, CDR2 SYDVKM. This CDR3 is built from 15 residues. In nucleotides, the CDR3 is TGTGCCAGCAGGGAGAGGACAGGATGGGACACTGAAGCTTTCTTT. Translating it yields CASRERTGWDTEAFF.

The gene calls are TRBV7-2 and TRBJ2-4; tentative D call: TRBD1 (5 bases). Germline V gene sequence: CDR1 SGHTA, CDR2 FQGNSA. The germline V and J ends were trimmed by 5 bases and 2 bases, with 13 bases remaining between them. The CDR3 has 15 residues. The CDR3 nucleotides are TGTGCCAGCAGCCTATACGACAGACCCAAAAACATTCAGTACTTC. This sequence encodes CASSLYDRPKNIQYF.

This chain connects TRBV6-4 to TRBJ2-1, with a possible D match to TRBD1 (5 bases). Trimming left V 4 bases short and J 3 bases short, with 7 bases between. The CDR3 is 13 amino acids. Germline CDR1 MRHNA, CDR2 SNTAGT. CDR3 sequence: CASSAGHYNEQFF. In DNA, the CDR3 is TGTGCCAGCAGTGCAGGACACTACAATGAGCAGTTCTTC.

The V and J genes are TRBV15 and TRBJ2-5, with 10 bases identical to TRBD1. Germline lookup yields CDR1 LNHNV and CDR2 YYDKDF (reference sequence). CDR3 length: 14 amino acids. V lost 5 bases to trimming and J lost 3 bases; unmatched junction nucleotides: 3. The CDR3 is CATSDGTGEETQYF. The CDR3 DNA reads as TGTGCCACCAGCGACGGGACAGGGGAAGAGACCCAGTACTTC.

The chain employs TRBV27 and TRBJ2-4, with D hard to call. V was shortened by 4 bases and J by 14 bases, with 18 bases between the two germline ends. The CDR3 runs 13 residues. CDR1 is MNHEY, CDR2 SMNVEV, per germline (reference sequence). The CDR3 nucleotides read TGTGCCAGCAGTTCCTCCTTTAGGTCTAAAGAGTACTTC. Protein sequence: CASSSSFRSKEYF.

The chain recombines TRBV5-1 with TRBJ2-1, with D possibly being TRBD2 (6 bases). V gave up 3 bases and J gave up 10 bases, with 17 bases separating them. The CDR3 is 14 amino acids. CDR1 and CDR2 from the germline V gene are SGHRS and YFSETQ. CDR3 in amino acids: CASSYGGVAYEQFF. CDR3 nucleotides: TGCGCCAGCAGCTACGGCGGGGTTGCCTACGAGCAGTTCTTC.

The rearrangement links TRBV6-4 to TRBJ1-1; TRBD1 matches at 11 bases. The V segment lost 0 bases and the J segment 5 bases; nucleotides outside the gene matches: 2. This CDR3 has 15 residues. The germline gives CDR1 MRHNA, CDR2 SNTAGT. The DNA of the CDR3 is TGTGCCAGCAGTGACTCGGACAGGGGGCCAACTGAAGCTTTCTTT. It encodes CASSDSDRGPTEAFF.

The chain combines TRBV5-4 with TRBJ2-5, with D possibly matching TRBD2 (6 bases). Per germline, CDR1 SGHNT and CDR2 YYREEE (reference sequence). The CDR3 length is 14 residues. Trimming pared 4 bases from V and 4 bases from J, leaving 14 bases between. DNA of the CDR3: TGTGCCAGCAGCCCTGGAGGGACGACAGAGACCCAGTACTTC. This translates into CASSPGGTTETQYF.

The rearrangement joins TRBV2 to TRBJ2-5; the match to TRBD2 covers 10 bases. The CDR3 extends over 14 amino acids. Germline loops: CDR1 SNHLY, CDR2 FYNNEI. V gave up 9 bases and J gave up 0 bases; unmatched junction bases: 4. CDR3 nucleotides: TGTGCCAGTGCGGGGACTAGCGACCAAGAGACCCAGTACTTC. Its protein product is CASAGTSDQETQYF.

The DNA for the CDR3 is TGTGCCAGTAGCAGACAGGGGGCAAATAGCAATCAGCCCCAGCATTTT. Its translation is CASSRQGANSNQPQHF. The chain is built from TRBV19 and TRBJ1-5, with TRBD1 identical over 10 bases. Per the germline V gene, CDR1 is LNHDA and CDR2 is SQIVND (reference sequence). Unmatched junction bases numbered 5, after V lost 6 bases and J lost 0 bases. The CDR3 has 16 amino acids.

This chain joins TRBV2 and TRBJ2-3; unclear D gene. This CDR3 region has 15 residues. Germline CDR1 and CDR2: SNHLY and FYNNEI. Trimming removed 6 bases at V and 0 bases at J, with 13 bases between. The CDR3 reads CASRPKLLSTDTQYF. The CDR3 DNA follows: TGTGCCAGCAGACCAAAGCTCCTAAGCACAGATACGCAGTATTTT.

The rearrangement joins TRBV6-4 to TRBJ2-4; the match to TRBD2 covers 7 bases. The V segment lost 2 bases and the J segment 8 bases; nucleotides outside the gene matches: 12. Germline assignment: CDR1 MRHNA and CDR2 SNTAGT. The CDR3 runs to 16 residues. This CDR3 reads CASSDQWGGYLYIQYF. CDR3 DNA sequence: TGTGCCAGCAGTGACCAGTGGGGGGGGTATTTGTACATTCAGTACTTC.

The V call is TRBV5-1, the J call TRBJ2-5; weak D call: TRBD1 (6 bases). Germline CDR1 reads SGHRS; CDR2 reads YFSETQ. The CDR3 length is 13 residues. Trimming took off 0 bases at V and 3 bases at J, with 6 bases between the two ends. The CDR3 nucleotides are TGCGCCAGCAGCTTGGAGGGGGAAGAGACCCAGTACTTC. This translates into CASSLEGEETQYF.

The J gene is TRBJ1-2, the V gene TRBV7-9, with TRBD1 identical over 7 bases. The CDR3 has 14 residues. V was clipped by 5 bases and J by 3 bases; unmatched bases: 6. Germline loops: CDR1 SEHNR, CDR2 FQNEAQ (reference sequence). CDR3 sequence: CASSLDRAYYGYTF. The CDR3 DNA reads TGTGCCAGCAGCCTTGACAGGGCCTACTATGGCTACACCTTC.

The V gene is TRBV12-3 or TRBV12-4, the J gene TRBJ2-5; D possibly corresponds to TRBD2 (5 bases). V lost 3 bases to trimming and J lost 2 bases, with 7 bases between them. The CDR3 totals 13 residues. In DNA form, the CDR3 reads TGTGCCAGCAGTTTGCAGCGGCAAGAGACCCAGTACTTC. Residues: CASSLQRQETQYF.

This chain's CDR3 is CASSLKTSYEQYF. The CDR3, as DNA: TGTGCCAGCAGTTTAAAGACTAGCTACGAGCAGTACTTC. The chain carries TRBV12-3 or TRBV12-4 and TRBJ2-7, with a possible D match to TRBD2 (6 bases). Trimming removed 2 bases at V and 3 bases at J, with 8 bases between. The CDR3 runs to 13 residues.

The chain links TRBV6-2 or TRBV6-3 to TRBJ1-5; TRBD1 aligns across 8 bases. V was pared by 5 bases and J by 2 bases, with 5 bases of the junction left unmatched. Looked up from germline, CDR1 is MNHEY and CDR2 is SVGEGT. The CDR3 contains 15 residues. The CDR3 loop is CASSTTTGGNQPQHF. DNA of the CDR3: TGTGCCAGCAGTACCACGACAGGGGGCAATCAGCCCCAGCATTTT.

This rearrangement joins TRBV19 to TRBJ2-2; D is undetermined. Germline lookup yields CDR1 LNHDA and CDR2 SQIVND (reference sequence). The V gene lost 3 bases and the J gene lost 1 base, with 6 bases spanning the gap. This CDR3 contains 14 residues. DNA of the CDR3: TGTGCCAGTAGTATTCTGGAGAACACCGGGGAGCTGTTTTTT. Its protein is CASSILENTGELFF.

The V and J genes are TRBV27 and TRBJ1-1; D may be TRBD1 (5 bases). This CDR3 is built from 14 residues. V was cut by 3 bases and J by 2 bases, with 10 bases left in between. Germline CDR1 and CDR2: MNHEY and SMNVEV (reference sequence). CDR3 sequence: CASSFNRGNTEAFF. The CDR3 DNA is TGTGCCAGCAGTTTTAATAGGGGAAACACTGAAGCTTTCTTT.

CDR3 residues: CASSEAGAISYNEQFF. DNA of the CDR3: TGTGCCAGCAGCGAAGCGGGGGCCATCTCCTACAATGAGCAGTTCTTC. V is TRBV11-3 and J is TRBJ2-1; 8 nucleotides agree with TRBD2. Germline trimming cut 5 bases from V and 0 bases from J; bases unmatched to any gene: 6. The CDR3 contains 16 residues. The germline gives CDR1 SGHNT, CDR2 YENEEA.

By frequency in the sample, this clone is medium-sized (0.01 to 0.1%). This chain links TRBV7-9 with TRBJ2-7, with 8 bases fitting TRBD1. The trim removed 10 bases at V and 5 bases at J, leaving 13 bases unmatched. In germline, CDR1 is SEHNR, CDR2 FQNEAQ (reference sequence). This CDR3 region has 14 residues. Written as DNA, the CDR3 is TGTGCCATCCCGGTATCGGACAGGGACCACGAGCAGTACTTC. As protein: CAIPVSDRDHEQYF.

This rearrangement joins TRBV3-1 (or the pseudogene TRBV3-2) to TRBJ2-4; 9 nucleotides line up with TRBD1. The ends lost 3 bases at V and 9 bases at J; junction bases unmatched: 6. Germline CDR1 LGHDT, CDR2 YNNKEL (reference sequence). The CDR3 spans 14 residues. CDR3 sequence: CASSHTDRGGIQYF. The CDR3, as DNA: TGTGCCAGCAGCCACACCGACAGGGGGGGCATTCAGTACTTC.

In this sample, this clone turned up once. This rearrangement joins TRBV7-3 to TRBJ2-3; the D gene could be TRBD1 or TRBD2 (5 bases each). Germline CDR1 reads SGHTA; CDR2 reads FQGTGA. The CDR3 loop spans 15 amino acids. V lost 4 bases and J lost 0, with 11 bases in between. CDR3 DNA: TGTGCCAGCAGCTCGACGAGGGGTAGCACAGATACGCAGTATTTT. Residues: CASSSTRGSTDTQYF.

The chain recombines TRBV6-5 with TRBJ2-1, with D maybe TRBD1 (5 bases). Germline CDR1 is MNHEY and CDR2 is SVGAGI. Trimming cost V 5 bases and J 5 bases, with 13 bases left between them. The CDR3 extends over 14 amino acids. CDR3: CASSMGWTHNEQFF. The CDR3 DNA is TGTGCCAGCAGTATGGGGTGGACACACAATGAGCAGTTCTTC.

V and J are TRBV10-1 and TRBJ1-1; weak D call: TRBD1 (6 bases). The CDR3 has 15 residues. Between the trimmed V and J ends, which lost 1 base and 1 base, there was a span of 10 bases. Germline-derived CDR1 and CDR2 are WNHNN and SYGVQD (reference sequence). The CDR3 protein is CASSEWGRGNTEAFF. CDR3 nucleotides: TGCGCCAGCAGTGAGTGGGGCAGGGGGAACACTGAAGCTTTCTTT.

This chain uses TRBV13 with TRBJ2-3, with TRBD1 matching over 12 bases. The junction had 8 bases not matched to a gene; V was cut back by 3 bases and J by 10 bases. There are 15 residues in the CDR3. The germline CDR1 and CDR2 sequences are PRHDT and FYEKMQ (reference sequence). CDR3 in amino acids: CASSFPGQGARSQYF. DNA for the CDR3: TGTGCCAGCAGCTTCCCGGGACAGGGGGCTCGCTCGCAGTATTTT.

The chain recombines TRBV13 with TRBJ1-1, with D perhaps matching TRBD1 (6 bases). The V gene's germline CDR1 is PRHDT and CDR2 FYEKMQ (reference sequence). The CDR3 is 15 residues long. V was clipped by 5 bases and J by 1 base, with 14 bases between them. The CDR3 protein is CASSIMGHPNTEAFF. Written as DNA, the CDR3 is TGTGCCAGCAGCATTATGGGACATCCGAACACTGAAGCTTTCTTT.